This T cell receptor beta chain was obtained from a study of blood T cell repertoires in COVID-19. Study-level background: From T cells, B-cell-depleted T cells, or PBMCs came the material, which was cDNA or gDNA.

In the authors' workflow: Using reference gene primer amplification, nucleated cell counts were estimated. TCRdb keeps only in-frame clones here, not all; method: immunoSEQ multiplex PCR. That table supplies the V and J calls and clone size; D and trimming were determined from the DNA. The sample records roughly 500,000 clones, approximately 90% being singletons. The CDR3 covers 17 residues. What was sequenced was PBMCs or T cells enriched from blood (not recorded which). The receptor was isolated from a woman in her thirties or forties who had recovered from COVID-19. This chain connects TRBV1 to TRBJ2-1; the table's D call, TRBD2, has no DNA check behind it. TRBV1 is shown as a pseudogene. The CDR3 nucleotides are TGCACCAGCAGCCAAAAGGGGAGGACTAGCGGCAACAATGAGCAGTTCTTC. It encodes CTSSQKGRTSGNNEQFF.